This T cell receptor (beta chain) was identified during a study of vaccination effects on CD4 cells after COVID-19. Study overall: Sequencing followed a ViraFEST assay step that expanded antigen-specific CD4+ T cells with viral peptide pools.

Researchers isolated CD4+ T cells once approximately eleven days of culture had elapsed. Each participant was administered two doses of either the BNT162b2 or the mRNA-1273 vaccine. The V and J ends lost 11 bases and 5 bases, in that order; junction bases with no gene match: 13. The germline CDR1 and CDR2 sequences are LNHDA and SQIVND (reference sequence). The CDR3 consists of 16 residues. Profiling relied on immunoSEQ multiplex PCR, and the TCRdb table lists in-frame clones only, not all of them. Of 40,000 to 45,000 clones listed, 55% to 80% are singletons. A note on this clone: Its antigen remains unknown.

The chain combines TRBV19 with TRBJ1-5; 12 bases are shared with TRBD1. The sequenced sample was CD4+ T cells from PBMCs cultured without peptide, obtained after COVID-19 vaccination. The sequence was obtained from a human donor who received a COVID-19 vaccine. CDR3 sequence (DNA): TGTGCCGGCGGGGGATTCGGGACAGGGGGCGATCAGCCCCAGCATTTT. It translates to CAGGGFGTGGDQPQHF.